The TCR beta chain described here comes from a study of human T cells and chemical hapten exposure. Study summary: The patients were mostly female; they had alopecia areata, totalis or universalis.

This clonotype was recorded a few times. The target antigen is unknown. MiXCR, run by TCRdb on the RACE reads, gives a single entry per CDR3 protein. Among roughly 200,000 distinct CDR3 sequences listed, about a fifth were seen once. Specified time point: patch test 1, 2 weeks after DPC sensitization. Treatment defined: therapeutic diphenylcyclopropenone sensitization with weekly scalp DPC. From whole blood left unfractionated, total RNA was extracted. Trimming removed 8 bases from V and 2 bases from J; junction bases left unmatched: 1. The germline V gene encodes CDR1 SQVTM and CDR2 ANQGSEA. The CDR3 extends over 12 amino acids. Study observations and caveats: The donor cohort had alopecia, so its immune response may not match that of healthy people.

The chain couples TRBV29-1 to TRBJ1-3; 9 bases are a match to TRBD1. The receptor was derived from a woman aged 50 to 65 with alopecia areata. Some clones in this sample may be carry-over from other donors' samples. Specimen: whole blood, collected in connection with sensitization to the hapten diphenylcyclopropenone (DPC). CDR3 sequence: CSHRGPGNTIYF. The CDR3 coding sequence is TGCAGCCACAGGGGGCCTGGAAACACCATATATTTT.